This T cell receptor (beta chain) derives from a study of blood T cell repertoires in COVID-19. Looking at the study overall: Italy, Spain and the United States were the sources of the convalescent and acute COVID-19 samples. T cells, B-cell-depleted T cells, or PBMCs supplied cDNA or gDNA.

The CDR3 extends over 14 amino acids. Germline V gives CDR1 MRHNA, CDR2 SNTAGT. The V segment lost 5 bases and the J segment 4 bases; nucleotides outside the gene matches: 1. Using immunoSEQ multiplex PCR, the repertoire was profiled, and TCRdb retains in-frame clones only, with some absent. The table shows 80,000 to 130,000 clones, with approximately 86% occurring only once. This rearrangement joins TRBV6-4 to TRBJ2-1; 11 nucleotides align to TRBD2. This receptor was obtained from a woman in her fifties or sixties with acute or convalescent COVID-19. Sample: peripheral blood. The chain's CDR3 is CASSIAGGYNEQFF. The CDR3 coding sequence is TGTGCCAGCAGTATAGCGGGAGGGTACAATGAGCAGTTCTTC.